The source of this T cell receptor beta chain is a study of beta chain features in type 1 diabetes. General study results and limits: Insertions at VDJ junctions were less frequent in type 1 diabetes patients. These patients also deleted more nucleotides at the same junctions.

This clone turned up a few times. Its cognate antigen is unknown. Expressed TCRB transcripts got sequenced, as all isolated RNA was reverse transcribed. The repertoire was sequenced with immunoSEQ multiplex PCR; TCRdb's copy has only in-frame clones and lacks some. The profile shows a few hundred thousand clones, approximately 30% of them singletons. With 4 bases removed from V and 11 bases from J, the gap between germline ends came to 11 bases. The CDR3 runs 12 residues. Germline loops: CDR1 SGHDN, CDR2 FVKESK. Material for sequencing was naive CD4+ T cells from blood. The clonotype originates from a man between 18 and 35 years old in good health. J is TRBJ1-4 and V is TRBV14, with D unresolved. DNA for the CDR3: TGTGCCAGCAGCCCGTCAACGTGGAAACTGTTTTTT. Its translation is CASSPSTWKLFF.